This T cell receptor delta chain is drawn from a study of gamma-delta T cells after stem cell transplantation. CDR3 size: 15 residues. CDR1 is GEAIGNYY and CDR2 is EKD in the germline V gene. V dropped 0 bases and J dropped 2 bases, with 12 bases sitting between them. TCRdb re-processed the RT-PCR reads via CATT. The table lists around 1,900 delta-chain clones, roughly 14% of them singletons. The chain couples TRDV2 to TRDJ1; D possibly corresponds to TRDD3 (6 bases). The J gene, not given by TCRdb, was assigned here from a germline match of the nucleotide sequence. This receptor was taken from a human donor. It is not recorded whose cells these are; they may come from a transplant donor. The specimen was gamma-delta T cells. DNA of the CDR3: TGTGCCTGTGACACCGGGGGGGAAGTAACCGATAAACTCATCTTT. It codes for CACDTGGEVTDKLIF.